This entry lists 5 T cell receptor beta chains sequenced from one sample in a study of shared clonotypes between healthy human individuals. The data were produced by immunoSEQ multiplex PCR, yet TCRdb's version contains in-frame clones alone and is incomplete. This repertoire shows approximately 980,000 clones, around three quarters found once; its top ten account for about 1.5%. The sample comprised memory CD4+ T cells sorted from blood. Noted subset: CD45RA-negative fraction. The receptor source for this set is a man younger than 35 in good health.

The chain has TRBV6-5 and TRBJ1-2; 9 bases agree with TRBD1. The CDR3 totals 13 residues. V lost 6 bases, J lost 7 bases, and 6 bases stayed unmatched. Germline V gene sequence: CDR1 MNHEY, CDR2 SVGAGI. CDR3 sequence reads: CASSRGQGSGYTF. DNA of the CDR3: TGTGCCAGCAGCCGGGGACAGGGAAGTGGCTACACCTTC.

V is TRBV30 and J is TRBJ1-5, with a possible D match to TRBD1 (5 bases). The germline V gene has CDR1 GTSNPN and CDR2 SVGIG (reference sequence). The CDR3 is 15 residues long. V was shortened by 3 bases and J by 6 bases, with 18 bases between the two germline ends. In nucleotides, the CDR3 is TGTGCCTGGAGAGAAGGGGCAGTTGGAGGTCAGCCCCAGCATTTT. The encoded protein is CAWREGAVGGQPQHF.

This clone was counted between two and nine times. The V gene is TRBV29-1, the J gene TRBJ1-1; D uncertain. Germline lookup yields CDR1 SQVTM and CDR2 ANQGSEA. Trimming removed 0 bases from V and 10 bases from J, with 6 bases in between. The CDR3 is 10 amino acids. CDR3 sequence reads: CSVEEVVAFF. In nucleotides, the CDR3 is TGCAGCGTTGAAGAGGTTGTAGCTTTCTTT.

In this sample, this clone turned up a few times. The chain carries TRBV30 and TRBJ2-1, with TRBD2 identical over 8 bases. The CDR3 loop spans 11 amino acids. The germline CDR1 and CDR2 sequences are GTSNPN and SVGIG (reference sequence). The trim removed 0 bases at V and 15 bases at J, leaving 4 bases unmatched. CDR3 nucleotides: TGTGCCTGGAGTGTACGGGGGGGCCTGTTCTTC. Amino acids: CAWSVRGGLFF.

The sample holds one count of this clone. For the CDR3, the DNA is TGTGCCACCAGCAGAGAGATAGGAGGGGCCGGTTCTGAGTTCTTC. It encodes CATSREIGGAGSEFF. The chain couples TRBV15 to TRBJ2-1; weak D call: TRBD2 (6 bases). The CDR3 has 15 residues. Germline CDR1 is LNHNV and CDR2 is YYDKDF (reference sequence). Trimming removed 0 bases from V and 14 bases from J, with 20 bases in between.